One sample yielded the 21 T cell receptor beta chains listed below, sequenced in a study of T cell repertoires in cytomegalovirus infection. TCRdb fed the reads into MiXCR, producing one record per CDR3 protein. Among about 490,000 distinct CDR3 sequences listed, roughly 29% were seen once. Source material: PBMCs. The receptor set was obtained from a human donor in good health (CMV status not recorded). Some clones in this sample may be carry-over from other donors' samples.

The chain recombines TRBV28 with TRBJ1-4; perhaps TRBD1 as D (6 bases). The V end lost 1 base, the J end lost 0 bases, and 15 bases lay between the germline ends. The CDR3 spans 18 residues. In germline, CDR1 is MDHEN, CDR2 SYDVKM. As DNA, the CDR3 is TGTGCCAGCAGTTTATCTGGACAGCTCAGACCAACTAATGAAAAACTGTTTTTT. It specifies CASSLSGQLRPTNEKLFF.

The table lists this clonotype with a few counts. V and J are TRBV29-1 and TRBJ1-1, with TRBD1 as a possible D gene (5 bases). Germline V gives CDR1 SQVTM, CDR2 ANQGSEA. The V end was cut by 4 bases, the J end by 7 bases, with 16 bases between. This CDR3 is built from 13 residues. The CDR3 DNA follows: TGCAGCGTTGTAGGGGTGACGGTAGGTGAAGCTTTCTTT. It is translated as CSVVGVTVGEAFF.

This clonotype was recorded at least ten times. The V gene is TRBV7-6, the J gene TRBJ1-4; D is unclear. The V gene's germline CDR1 is SGHVS and CDR2 FNYEAQ. The CDR3 spans 15 residues. Trimming cost V 5 bases and J 6 bases, with 16 bases left between them. The CDR3 loop reads CASSLYKGGHEKLFF. The CDR3 DNA is TGTGCCAGCAGCCTATACAAGGGCGGGCATGAAAAACTGTTTTTT.

This clonotype was observed a few times. The chain employs TRBV6-2 or TRBV6-3 and TRBJ2-5; D perhaps matches TRBD2 (6 bases). Between the trimmed V and J ends, which lost 6 bases and 5 bases, there was a span of 10 bases. CDR1 and CDR2 from the germline V gene are MNHEY and SVGEGT. This CDR3 has 12 residues. The CDR3 DNA is TGTGCCAGCAGCGGGAGCATTGAGACCCAGTACTTC. Encoded protein: CASSGSIETQYF.

This clonotype was observed at least ten times. The chain links TRBV7-7 to TRBJ2-5; D call uncertain. This CDR3 contains 14 residues. Germline loops: CDR1 SSHAT, CDR2 FNYEAQ (reference sequence). The ends were cut back, 10 bases at V and 2 bases at J, with 17 bases in the middle. This CDR3 reads CATSPIAAQETQYF. For the CDR3, the DNA is TGTGCCACTTCACCCATTGCGGCTCAAGAGACCCAGTACTTC.

This clonotype was picked up many times. The V call is TRBV7-2, the J call TRBJ2-7; D gene uncertain. The V end lost 1 base, the J end lost 3 bases, and 7 bases lay between the germline ends. The germline gives CDR1 SGHTA, CDR2 FQGNSA. The CDR3 is made up of 13 amino acids. The CDR3 region is CASSLGYSYEQYV. DNA for the CDR3: TGTGCCAGCAGCTTAGGGTACAGCTACGAGCAGTACGTC.

The chain joins TRBV9 to TRBJ1-5, with TRBD1 matching over 7 bases. With 3 bases clipped from V and 4 bases from J, the junction kept 19 bases outside the gene matches. Germline values: CDR1 SGDLS, CDR2 YYNGEE. The CDR3 is 19 residues long. The CDR3: CASSAAGRGAIDPNQPQHF. CDR3 sequence (DNA): TGTGCCAGCAGCGCCGCCGGCAGGGGGGCGATCGACCCTAATCAGCCCCAGCATTTT. Full variable domain (missing parts from reference TRBV9 and TRBJ1-5): DSGVTQTPKHLITATGQRVTLRCSPRSGDLSVYWYQQSLDQGLQFLIQYYNGEERAKGNILERFSAQQFPDLHSELNLSSLELGDSALYFCASSAAGRGAIDPNQPQHFGDGTRLSIL.

The gene calls are TRBV28 and TRBJ2-5; D is unclear. Between the trimmed V and J ends, which lost 7 bases and 7 bases, there was a span of 16 bases. Germline CDR1 is MDHEN and CDR2 is SYDVKM. This CDR3 has 13 residues. CDR3 residues: CASTALGIGTQYF. The CDR3 DNA is TGTGCCAGCACCGCCTTGGGGATCGGGACCCAGTACTTC.

The J gene is TRBJ1-1, the V gene TRBV6-8; D not resolved. CDR1 is MNHGY and CDR2 is SAAAGT in the germline V gene. V lost 8 bases and J 0 bases, leaving 7 bases between the germline ends. This CDR3 spans 12 amino acids. This CDR3 is CASEDMNTEAFF. CDR3 nucleotides: TGTGCCAGCGAGGATATGAACACTGAAGCTTTCTTT.

The V call is TRBV7-2, the J call TRBJ2-1; 8 bases fit TRBD2. This CDR3 is 15 amino acids long. Germline V gene sequence: CDR1 SGHTA, CDR2 FQGNSA. V lost 2 bases, J lost 7 bases, and 7 bases stayed unmatched. The CDR3 protein is CASSLKAGGGNEQFF. The CDR3, as DNA: TGTGCCAGCAGCTTAAAGGCGGGAGGAGGGAATGAGCAGTTCTTC.

This clonotype was seen more than once but under ten times. The chain carries TRBV7-3 and TRBJ2-1; tentative D call: TRBD2 (6 bases). This CDR3 region has 13 residues. Per the germline V gene, CDR1 is SGHTA and CDR2 is FQGTGA. V was pared by 5 bases and J by 7 bases, with 12 bases between. In DNA, the CDR3 is TGTGCCAGCAGCAGACGACTAGGGAATGAGCAGTTCTTC. Amino acid sequence: CASSRRLGNEQFF.

This clonotype was seen a few times. The chain joins TRBV19 to TRBJ2-2, with 8 positions matching TRBD2. V was pared by 1 base and J by 7 bases, with 2 bases of the junction left unmatched. This CDR3 spans 14 amino acids. CDR1 LNHDA and CDR2 SQIVND come from the germline V gene (reference sequence). The chain's CDR3 is CASSIGTSFGELFF. The CDR3 DNA is TGTGCCAGTAGTATAGGGACTAGCTTCGGGGAGCTGTTTTTT.

V usage is TRBV20-1 and J usage is TRBJ2-3, with 10 bases lining up with TRBD2. V trimming: 0 bases; J trimming: 6 bases; junction bases outside the gene matches: 6. CDR3 length equals 15 residues. Germline V lookup: CDR1 DFQATT, CDR2 SNEGSKA (reference sequence). The CDR3 region is CSARDASGGGDTQYF. The CDR3 DNA sequence: TGCAGTGCTAGAGATGCCAGCGGGGGGGGGGATACGCAGTATTTT.

This clonotype was detected only a few times. The V call is TRBV19, the J call TRBJ2-1; a weak D match, TRBD1 (6 bases). The CDR3 spans 17 residues. Trimming shortened V by 9 bases and J by 0 bases, and 21 bases separated the two germline ends. Germline CDR1 and CDR2: LNHDA and SQIVND (reference sequence). CDR3 sequence reads: CASRSVGQGPSYNEQFF. The CDR3 nucleotides read TGTGCCAGCCGGAGCGTGGGGCAGGGGCCCTCCTACAATGAGCAGTTCTTC. Complete variable domain (other parts from reference TRBV19 and TRBJ2-1): DGGITQSPKYLFRKEGQNVTLSCEQNLNHDAMYWYRQDPGQGLRLIYYSQIVNDFQKGDIAEGYSVSREKKESFPLTVTSAQKNPTAFYLCASRSVGQGPSYNEQFFGPGTRLTVL.

CDR3: CASSLVKGVWSPLHF. CDR3 sequence (DNA): TGTGCCAGCAGCTTAGTTAAGGGTGTTTGGTCACCCCTCCACTTT. The J gene is TRBJ1-6, the V gene TRBV7-2; no reliable D call. V was pared by 1 base and J by 10 bases, with 14 bases between. Looked up from germline, CDR1 is SGHTA and CDR2 is FQGNSA. This CDR3 spans 15 amino acids.

This sequence joins TRBV28 and TRBJ1-1; D uncertain. The germline V gene has CDR1 MDHEN and CDR2 SYDVKM. The CDR3 runs to 16 residues. Trimming pared 2 bases from V and 5 bases from J, leaving 18 bases between. This chain's CDR3 is CASSLPPSGIDTEAFF. The CDR3, as DNA: TGTGCCAGCAGTTTACCCCCGTCCGGGATAGATACTGAAGCTTTCTTT.

This clonotype was seen at least ten times. V and J are TRBV12-3 or TRBV12-4 and TRBJ2-5, with D possibly being TRBD2 (7 bases). The CDR3 consists of 15 residues. Deletions cut 6 bases from V and 4 bases from J, with 18 bases between. The CDR3, as DNA: TGTGCCAGCAGAGGGGGGGACCCAACGACAGAGACCCAGTACTTC. It codes for CASRGGDPTTETQYF.

The V gene is TRBV30, the J gene TRBJ2-7; D might be TRBD2 (5 bases). The CDR3 runs 12 residues. Between the trimmed V and J ends, which lost 4 bases and 5 bases, there was a span of 12 bases. Germline V lookup: CDR1 GTSNPN, CDR2 SVGIG (reference sequence). The CDR3 loop is CAWTLSRDEQYF. The CDR3 coding sequence is TGTGCCTGGACGCTCTCGCGGGACGAGCAGTACTTC.

This clonotype came up many times. This rearrangement joins TRBV11-1 to TRBJ2-7; 10 positions match TRBD2. V shed 2 bases and J 6 bases; nucleotides not matched to a gene: 7. The CDR3 is 15 amino acids. The germline V gene has CDR1 SGHAT and CDR2 FQDESV (reference sequence). CDR3 sequence: CASSLLTSGYGEQYF. The CDR3 DNA is TGTGCCAGCAGCTTACTGACTAGCGGGTACGGCGAGCAGTACTTC.

This sequence joins TRBV10-3 and TRBJ1-1; TRBD1 matches 8 bases. The CDR3 loop spans 15 amino acids. CDR1 and CDR2 from the germline V gene are ENHRY and SYGVKD. V shed 4 bases, J shed 7 bases, and the junction held 11 bases outside the gene matches. The CDR3: CAISAEVGRGHEAFF. In nucleotides, the CDR3 is TGTGCCATCAGTGCCGAGGTTGGCAGGGGGCATGAAGCTTTCTTT.

The chain joins TRBV7-2 to TRBJ1-6; tentatively, D is TRBD1 (5 bases). Germline CDR1 SGHTA, CDR2 FQGNSA. V was clipped by 0 bases and J by 7 bases, with 22 bases between them. The CDR3 is 19 amino acids. The CDR3 reads CASSLARGGLGRNNSPLHF. CDR3 sequence (DNA): TGTGCCAGCAGCTTAGCGAGGGGAGGATTGGGACGAAACAATTCACCCCTCCACTTT.